This TCR beta chain was sequenced for a study of HIV-infected children after antiretroviral therapy interruption (dated by TCRdb to 2018 to 2020). Background on the whole study: Eight children were included: four on planned treatment interruption and four on continuous treatment, all with CD4+ count above 500 and viral load below 50 copies/ml. Alongside measurements of thymic output, the study compared TCR repertoires of children on planned treatment interruption with TCR repertoires of children on continuous antiretroviral treatment. For the continuous-treatment arm, samples from the corresponding weeks 0, 48 and 150 were analyzed. In the interruption arm, samples were obtained at week 0, week 12, end of interruption (week 24 or 48), and about 3 years after study end. Median age was roughly 10 years in the interruption group and about 8 years in the continuous treatment group. Most participating children had recorded exposure to EBV and CMV.

General study outcomes and caveats: In naive CD4+ repertoires of PTI patients, reduced CDR3 sharing between time points was observed after interruption began, whereas many sequences were found to be shared between end of interruption and 3 years later. In a few patients, shared-triplet CDR3 clusters rose after interruption; the overall rise was significant only when one outlier patient was excluded. The low number of patients is a limitation and the data should be interpreted with caution.

Library preparation employed 3' RACE. TCR libraries were constructed from RNA with a 3' RACE protocol that used unique molecular identifiers to correct for PCR amplification bias. As many as 12 amplicon libraries were pooled and then sequenced on an Illumina MiSeq using v2 2x250 paired-end chemistry. The original methods were these. Reads were processed with Decombinator for assignment of V and J genes and CDR3, and barcode-based correction of errors and PCR bias was applied. Repertoires were subsampled to equal depth before Gini coefficients were calculated with the R ineq package. Three approaches were used to assess CDR3 similarity: GLIPH, Hamming distance and a shared triplet metric. TCRdb applied fastp at Q25 and MiXCR to the public reads, then kept only in-frame beta chains. Under each unique CDR3 protein, matching rows form one entry showing the most common genes and DNA. It is TCRdb's table, rather than the study itself, that gives the V and J calls and clone size. The sample table contains nearly 15,000 distinct CDR3 sequences; only one count was recorded for 3% to 4% of them. The ten biggest clones cover 30% to 40% of the sample.

This clonotype was counted between two and nine times. It lacks a known antigen. Base quality data are lacking; no much larger clone is found one base away. The intended sense of this specimen's treatment or condition label: PENTA 11 planned treatment interruption arm or continuous ART arm. The participants, all children from the United Kingdom aged 2 to 15 years, had been on at least three-drug ART for a minimum of 24 weeks. The study required cryopreserved PBMCs containing at least 5 million viable cells, and a handful of candidate patients were excluded because of low viable PBMC yield. Using a FACSAria III cell sorter, memory CD8+ CD45RO+ CD45RA- T cells were FACS-sorted out of thawed PBMCs. Sorted cells were fixed, and RNA was extracted using the RNeasy FFPE kit followed by the RNeasy Micro kit. CDR1 is given as MNHEY and CDR2 as SVGAGI, both from the germline V gene. V gives up 7 bases and J gives up 3 bases, and the segment between their germline ends measures 19 bases. From cysteine to phenylalanine, the CDR3 is 15 amino acids long. Only the CDR3 DNA stays, 45 bases, in frame from base 1.

The sequence was collected from a pool of human donors with HIV. The chain uses TRBV6-5 and TRBJ2-7; the D element might be TRBD1 or TRBD2, as each aligns at 6 bases. The material was CD45RO+ CD8+ T cells from PBMCs, pooled from several time points, obtained from a donor given antiretroviral therapy, either interrupted or continuous. The sample's cell subset or site label, in plain terms: memory CD8+ CD45RO+ CD45RA- T cells. The CDR3 loop reads CASTSPTGAHYEQYF. The sequence in DNA is TGTGCCAGCACCTCCCCCACGGGGGCTCACTACGAGCAGTACTTC.